This TCR beta chain comes out of a study of vaccination effects on CD4 cells after COVID-19. For the study at large: Peptide-pool stimulation followed by sequencing identified expanded antigen-specific CD4+ clonotypes in the ViraFEST assay.

Profiling relied on immunoSEQ multiplex PCR, and the TCRdb table lists in-frame clones only, not all of them. The table shows 40,000 to 55,000 clones, with over 65% occurring only once. Germline CDR1 and CDR2: SGHNT and YENEEA. The CDR3 length is 14 residues. V dropped 5 bases and J dropped 3 bases, with 14 bases sitting between them. In the case of this clone: As yet, its antigen is unknown.

Study observations and caveats: In convalescents, spike-reactive clones (those seen post-vaccine) were mainly new vaccine-induced clones.

Following 10 days of culture, CD4+ T cells were isolated. Sometime from March through December 2020, the person acquired a SARS-CoV-2 infection that PCR confirmed. The participants, recipients of two vaccine doses, got either BNT162b2 or mRNA-1273. This specimen was CD4+ T cells from PBMCs cultured without peptide, taken after COVID-19 vaccination. This chain joins TRBV11-3 and TRBJ2-7; D is perhaps TRBD1 or TRBD2 (5 bases each). The sequence derives from a human donor who had a prior SARS-CoV-2 infection. CDR3 region: CASSGDHQGYEQYF. The CDR3 DNA follows: TGTGCCAGCAGCGGGGACCATCAAGGCTACGAGCAGTACTTC.